This is a list of T cell receptor beta chains from one sample in a study of T cells in Graves' hyperthyroidism and ophthalmopathy. TCRdb re-analysed the multiplex PCR reads in MiXCR, keeping a single row per CDR3 protein. The table records about 770,000 distinct CDR3 sequences, about 19% of them present only once. The specimen sequenced was blood. All receptors derive from a woman in her forties or fifties with Graves' hyperthyroidism that later progressed to Graves' ophthalmopathy. Each CDR3 is given with its conserved first and last residue. Fields, in order: J gene, V gene, D gene, clone size, CDR3 DNA, CDR3 protein. D genes are given only for firm matches. Part of the rows lack a size; the others show once, few, many or a class for expanded clones.

>TRBJ1-1|TRBV7-9|.|.
TGTGCCAGCAGCACGCCCTGGCCGATGAACACTGAAGCTTTCTTT
CASSTPWPMNTEAFF
>TRBJ1-6|TRBV5-6|.|once
TGTGCCAGCAGCTTTAGGGACGCTGGGCCCTCCTATAATTCACCCCTCCACTTT
CASSFRDAGPSYNSPLHF
>TRBJ1-3|TRBV10-3|.|few
TGTGCCATCAGCGGAGACAGGAGGGGTGGAAACACCATATATTTT
CAISGDRRGGNTIYF
>TRBJ1-3|TRBV20-1|.|few
TGCAGTGCTAGGGACGGGGGCAAGTCTGGAAACACCATATATTTT
CSARDGGKSGNTIYF
>TRBJ2-2|TRBV12-3/TRBV12-4|.|.
TGTGCCAGCAGCTCCGGCAGTATTCTGTTTTTT
CASSSGSILFF
>TRBJ2-7|TRBV20-1|TRBD2|few
TGCAGTGCTAGAGATGAAGCGGGGGGATCCTACGAGCAGTACTTC
CSARDEAGGSYEQYF
>TRBJ2-7|TRBV5-8|TRBD1|.
TGTGCCAGCAGCTTGGATGGCAGGGGGCGCCCGCAGTACTTC
CASSLDGRGRPQYF
>TRBJ2-1|TRBV10-2|TRBD1|.
TGCGCCAGCATGGGGGACAGGGGGTACAGCTCCTACAATGAGCAGTTCTTC
CASMGDRGYSSYNEQFF
>TRBJ2-1|TRBV2|.|many
TGTGCCGAGGGGTTTTTGGCGTCAAATGAGCAGTTCTTC
CAEGFLASNEQFF
>TRBJ1-2|TRBV4-1|.|.
TGCGCCAGCAGCCAAGAAGGCTTGGTACAAGCCTATGGCTACACCTTC
CASSQEGLVQAYGYTF
>TRBJ2-6|TRBV3-1|.|few
TGTGCCAGCAGCCAAGTAGGTAACAGGAGCTCTGGGGCCAACGTCCTGACTTTC
CASSQVGNRSSGANVLTF
>TRBJ2-2|TRBV12-5|TRBD2|.
TGTGCTAGTGGTCTACCGGGACTAGCGGGGTGGTTGGAGCTGTTTTTT
CASGLPGLAGWLELFF
>TRBJ2-2|TRBV5-1|TRBD2|many
TGCGCCAGCAGCCTCAGCGGGGGGGTTCTCGCCGGGGAGCTGTTTTTT
CASSLSGGVLAGELFF
>TRBJ2-7|TRBV3-1|.|many
TGTGCCAGTCAAAATGACCTCCGATCCTACGAGCAGTACTTC
CASQNDLRSYEQYF
>TRBJ2-3|TRBV3-1|.|few
TGTGCCAGCAGCCAAGAGGGCCAGGTTAGGGCAGATACGCAGTATTTT
CASSQEGQVRADTQYF
>TRBJ1-2|TRBV5-5|TRBD1|few
TGTGCCAGCAGCTTGCCCCGACAGGGAGGCGGCTACACCTTC
CASSLPRQGGGYTF
>TRBJ1-4|TRBV10-3|.|.
TGTGCCATCAGTGGCAATAGTGAAAAACTGTTTTTT
CAISGNSEKLFF
>TRBJ1-2|TRBV24-1|TRBD1|few
TGTGCCACCAGTGATGTGGGACAGCGCTATGGCTACACCTTC
CATSDVGQRYGYTF
>TRBJ2-3|TRBV18|TRBD2|many
TGTGCCAGCTCACCCAGTCGGGGGGTCACAGATACGCAGTATTTT
CASSPSRGVTDTQYF
>TRBJ1-2|TRBV5-7|.|few
TGTGCCAGCAGCTTTAGTGCGGAGAACTATGGCTACACCTTC
CASSFSAENYGYTF
>TRBJ1-5|TRBV3-1|.|many
TGTGCCAGCAGCCAAGGGCTCGGCGGCGGGCAGCCCCAGCATTTT
CASSQGLGGGQPQHF